The TCR beta chain under discussion was sequenced for a study of CD8+CD57+ T cells in acquired aplastic anemia. Sequencing was done on patients that had shown CD8+CD57+ cell expansion by flow cytometry. V lost 4 bases and J lost 6, with 13 bases in between. CDR3 length equals 15 residues. Germline V gene lookup returns CDR1 LNHNV and CDR2 YYDKDF (reference sequence). It was genomic DNA that served as the template for profiling TCR beta VDJ and CDR3. TCRdb recomputed calls from the reads with MiXCR, one row per CDR3 protein. The sample consists of some 120,000 distinct CDR3 sequences, about 43% of them appearing once.

Sequenced: sorted CD4+, CD8+, or CD8+CD57+ T cells (not recorded which) from PBMCs. This receptor was obtained from a human donor with aplastic anemia. The chain is built from TRBV15 and TRBJ1-6, with D possibly being TRBD1 (5 bases). DNA of the CDR3: TGTGCCACCAGCACCCGGACGGGGGTTAATTCACCCCTCCACTTT. Amino acid sequence: CATSTRTGVNSPLHF.